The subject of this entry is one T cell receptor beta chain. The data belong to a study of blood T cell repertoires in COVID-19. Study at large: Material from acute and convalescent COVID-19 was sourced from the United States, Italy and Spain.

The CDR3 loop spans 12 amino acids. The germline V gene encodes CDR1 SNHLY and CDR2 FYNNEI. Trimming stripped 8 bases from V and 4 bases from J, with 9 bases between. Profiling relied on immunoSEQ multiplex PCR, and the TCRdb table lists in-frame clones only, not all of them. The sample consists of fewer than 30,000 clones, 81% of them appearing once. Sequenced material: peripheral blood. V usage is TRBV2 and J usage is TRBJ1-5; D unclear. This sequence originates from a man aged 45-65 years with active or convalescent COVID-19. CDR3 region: CASGGPNQPQHF. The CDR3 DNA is TGTGCCAGCGGAGGACCGAATCAGCCCCAGCATTTT.